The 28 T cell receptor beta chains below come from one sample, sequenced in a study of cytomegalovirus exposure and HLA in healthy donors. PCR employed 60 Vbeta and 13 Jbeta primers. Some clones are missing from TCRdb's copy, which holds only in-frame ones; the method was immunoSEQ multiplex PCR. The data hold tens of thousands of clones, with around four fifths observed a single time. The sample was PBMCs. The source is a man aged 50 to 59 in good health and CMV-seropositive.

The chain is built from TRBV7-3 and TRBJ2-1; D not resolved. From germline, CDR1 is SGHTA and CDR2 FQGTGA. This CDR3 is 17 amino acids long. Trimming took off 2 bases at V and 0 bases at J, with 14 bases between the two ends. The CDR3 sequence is CASSLLGSPSSYNEQFF. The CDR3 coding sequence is TGTGCCAGCAGCTTATTAGGTAGCCCAAGCTCCTACAATGAGCAGTTCTTC.

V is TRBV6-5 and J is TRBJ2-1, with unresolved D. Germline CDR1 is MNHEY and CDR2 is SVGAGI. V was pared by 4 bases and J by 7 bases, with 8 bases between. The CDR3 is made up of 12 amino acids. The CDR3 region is CASSSRGNEQFF. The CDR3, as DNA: TGTGCCAGCAGTTCAAGAGGAAATGAGCAGTTCTTC.

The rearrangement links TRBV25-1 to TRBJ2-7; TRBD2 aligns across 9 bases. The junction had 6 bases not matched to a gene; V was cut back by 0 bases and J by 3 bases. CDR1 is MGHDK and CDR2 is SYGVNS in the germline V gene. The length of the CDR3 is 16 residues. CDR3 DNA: TGTGCCAGCAGTGAATATACGAGTAGCGGGAGCTACGAGCAGTACTTC. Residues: CASSEYTSSGSYEQYF.

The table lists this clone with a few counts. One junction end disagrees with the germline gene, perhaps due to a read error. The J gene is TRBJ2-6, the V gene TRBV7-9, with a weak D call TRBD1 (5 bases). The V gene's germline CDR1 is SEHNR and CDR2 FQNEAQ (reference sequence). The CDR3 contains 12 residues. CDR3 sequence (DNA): TGTGCCAGCAGCTCTGGGGCCAACGGCCTGACTTTC. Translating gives CASSSGANGLTF.

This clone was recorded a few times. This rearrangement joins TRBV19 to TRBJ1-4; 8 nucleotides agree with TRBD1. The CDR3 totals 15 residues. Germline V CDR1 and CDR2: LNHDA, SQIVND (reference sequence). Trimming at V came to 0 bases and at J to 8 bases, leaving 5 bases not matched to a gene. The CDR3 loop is CASSIDHRGREKLFF. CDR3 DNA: TGTGCCAGTAGTATAGATCACAGGGGGAGAGAAAAACTGTTTTTT.

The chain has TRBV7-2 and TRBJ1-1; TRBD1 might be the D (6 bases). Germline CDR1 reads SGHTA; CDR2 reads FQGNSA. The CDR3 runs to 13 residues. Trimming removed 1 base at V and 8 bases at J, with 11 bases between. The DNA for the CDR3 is TGTGCCAGCAGCTTAGACAGGGTGAGGGAAGCTTTCTTT. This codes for CASSLDRVREAFF. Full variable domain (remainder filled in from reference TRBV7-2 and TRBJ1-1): GAGVSQSPSNKVTEKGKDVELRCDPISGHTALYWYRQSLGQGLEFLIYFQGNSAPDKSGLPSDRFSAERTGGSVSTLTIQRTQQEDSAVYLCASSLDRVREAFFGQGTRLTVV.

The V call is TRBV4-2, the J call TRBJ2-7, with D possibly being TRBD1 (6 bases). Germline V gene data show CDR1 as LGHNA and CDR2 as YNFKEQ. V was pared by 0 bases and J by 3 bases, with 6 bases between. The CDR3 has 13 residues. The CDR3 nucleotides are TGTGCCAGCAGCCAAGACAGGGGCTACGAGCAGTACTTC. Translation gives CASSQDRGYEQYF.

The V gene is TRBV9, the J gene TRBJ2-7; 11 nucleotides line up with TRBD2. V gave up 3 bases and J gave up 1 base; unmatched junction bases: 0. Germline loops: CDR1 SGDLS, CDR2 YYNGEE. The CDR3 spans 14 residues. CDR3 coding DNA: TGTGCCAGCAGCGGACTAGCGGGATCCTACGAGCAGTACTTC. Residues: CASSGLAGSYEQYF.

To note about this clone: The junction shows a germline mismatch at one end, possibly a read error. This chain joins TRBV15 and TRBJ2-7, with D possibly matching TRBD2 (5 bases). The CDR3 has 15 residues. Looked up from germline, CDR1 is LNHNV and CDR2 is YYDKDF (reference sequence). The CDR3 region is CAASREGSGIYEQYF. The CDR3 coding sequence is TGTGCCGCCAGCAGAGAGGGTTCGGGGATCTACGAGCAGTACTTC.

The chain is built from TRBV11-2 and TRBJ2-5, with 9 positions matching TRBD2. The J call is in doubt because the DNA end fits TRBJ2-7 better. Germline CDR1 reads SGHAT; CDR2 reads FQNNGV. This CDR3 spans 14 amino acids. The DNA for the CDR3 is TGTGCCAGCAGCGTTAGAGCGGGAGGCGGCGAGCAGTACTTC. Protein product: CASSVRAGGGEQYF.

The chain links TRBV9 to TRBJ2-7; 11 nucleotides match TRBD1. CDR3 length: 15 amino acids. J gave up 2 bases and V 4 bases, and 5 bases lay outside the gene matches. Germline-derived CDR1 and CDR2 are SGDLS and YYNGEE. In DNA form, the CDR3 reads TGTGCCAGCAGCCACGGGACAGGGGGAGCCTACGAGCAGTACTTC. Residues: CASSHGTGGAYEQYF.

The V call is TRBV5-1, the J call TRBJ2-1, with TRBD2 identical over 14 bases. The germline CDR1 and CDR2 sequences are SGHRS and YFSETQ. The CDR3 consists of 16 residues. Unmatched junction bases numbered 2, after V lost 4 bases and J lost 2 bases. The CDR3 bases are TGCGCCAGCAGCGGGACTAGCGGGAGTACCTACAATGAGCAGTTCTTC. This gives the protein CASSGTSGSTYNEQFF. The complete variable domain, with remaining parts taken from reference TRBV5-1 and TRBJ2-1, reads KAGVTQTPRYLIKTRGQQVTLSCSPISGHRSVSWYQQTPGQGLQFLFEYFSETQRNKGNFPGRFSGRQFSNSRSEMNVSTLELGDSALYLCASSGTSGSTYNEQFFGPGTRLTVL.

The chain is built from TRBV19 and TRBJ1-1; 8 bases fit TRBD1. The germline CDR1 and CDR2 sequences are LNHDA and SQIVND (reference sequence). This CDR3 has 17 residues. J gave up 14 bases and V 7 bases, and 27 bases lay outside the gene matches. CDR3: CASTSLSANPGGAVGFF. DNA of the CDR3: TGTGCCAGTACCTCTTTAAGTGCCAACCCAGGGGGCGCGGTTGGGTTCTTT.

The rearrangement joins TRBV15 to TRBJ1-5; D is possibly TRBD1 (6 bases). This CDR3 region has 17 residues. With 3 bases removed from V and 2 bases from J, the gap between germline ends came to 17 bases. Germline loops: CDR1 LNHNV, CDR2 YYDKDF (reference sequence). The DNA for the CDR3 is TGTGCCACCAGCAGCCCAGCAAGGGGGACGGGCAATCAGCCCCAGCATTTT. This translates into CATSSPARGTGNQPQHF. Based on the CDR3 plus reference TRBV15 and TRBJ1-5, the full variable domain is DAMVIQNPRYQVTQFGKPVTLSCSQTLNHNVMYWYQQKSSQAPKLLFHYYDKDFNNEADTPDNFQSRRPNTSFCFLDIRSPGLGDTAMYLCATSSPARGTGNQPQHFGDGTRLSIL.

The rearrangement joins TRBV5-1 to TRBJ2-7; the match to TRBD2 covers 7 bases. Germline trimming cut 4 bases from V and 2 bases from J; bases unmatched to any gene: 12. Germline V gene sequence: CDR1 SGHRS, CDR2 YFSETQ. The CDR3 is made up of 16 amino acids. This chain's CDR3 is CASSRGGSPKTYEQYF. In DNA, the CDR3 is TGCGCCAGCAGCCGGGGAGGGTCCCCAAAAACCTACGAGCAGTACTTC.

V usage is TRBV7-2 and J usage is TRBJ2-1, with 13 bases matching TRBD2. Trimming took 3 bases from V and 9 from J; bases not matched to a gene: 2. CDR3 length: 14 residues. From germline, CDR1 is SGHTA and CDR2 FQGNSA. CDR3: CASSFRTSGGEQFF. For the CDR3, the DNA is TGTGCCAGCAGCTTCCGGACTAGCGGGGGTGAGCAGTTCTTC.

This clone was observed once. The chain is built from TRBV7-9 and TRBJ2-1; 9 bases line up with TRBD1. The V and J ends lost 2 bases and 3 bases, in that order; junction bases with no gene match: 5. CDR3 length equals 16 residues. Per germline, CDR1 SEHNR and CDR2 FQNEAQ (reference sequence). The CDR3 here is CASSLYGQGIYNEQFF. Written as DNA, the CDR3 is TGTGCCAGCAGCTTATACGGACAGGGGATCTACAATGAGCAGTTCTTC.

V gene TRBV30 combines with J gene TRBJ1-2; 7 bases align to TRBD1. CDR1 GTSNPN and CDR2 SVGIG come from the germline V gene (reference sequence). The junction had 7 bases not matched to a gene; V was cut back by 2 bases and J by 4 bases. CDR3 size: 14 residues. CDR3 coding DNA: TGTGCCTGGAGTCCCCCAGGGGGTAGCTATGGCTACACCTTC. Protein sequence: CAWSPPGGSYGYTF.

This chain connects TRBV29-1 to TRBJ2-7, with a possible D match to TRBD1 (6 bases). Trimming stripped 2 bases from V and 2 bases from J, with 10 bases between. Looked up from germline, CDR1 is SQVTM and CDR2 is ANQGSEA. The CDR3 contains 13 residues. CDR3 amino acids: CSVEQGIAYEQYF. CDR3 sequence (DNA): TGCAGCGTTGAACAGGGGATCGCCTACGAGCAGTACTTC.

CDR3 in DNA: TGCGCCAGCAGCCGCCTGCTAGCGGGAGGGCGGGATACGCAGTATTTT. Amino acids: CASSRLLAGGRDTQYF. The gene calls are TRBV4-1 and TRBJ2-3; 12 bases fit TRBD2. Losses at the gene ends were 4 bases for V and 6 bases for J; bases not matched to a gene: 8. Germline values: CDR1 MGHRA, CDR2 YSYEKL. The CDR3 has 16 residues.

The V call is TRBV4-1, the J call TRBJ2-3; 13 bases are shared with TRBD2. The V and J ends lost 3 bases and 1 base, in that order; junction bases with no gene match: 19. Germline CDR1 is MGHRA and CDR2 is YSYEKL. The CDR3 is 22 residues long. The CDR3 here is CASSQANPGLAGVFGGTDTQYF. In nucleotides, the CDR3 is TGCGCCAGCAGCCAGGCTAACCCCGGACTAGCGGGAGTATTCGGGGGCACAGATACGCAGTATTTT.

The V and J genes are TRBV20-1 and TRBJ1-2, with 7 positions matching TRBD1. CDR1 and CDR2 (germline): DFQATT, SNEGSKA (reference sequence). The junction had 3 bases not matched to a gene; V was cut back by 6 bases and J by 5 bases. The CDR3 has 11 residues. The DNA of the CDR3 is TGCAGTGCGGGGACAGAGTATGGCTACACCTTC. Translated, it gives CSAGTEYGYTF.

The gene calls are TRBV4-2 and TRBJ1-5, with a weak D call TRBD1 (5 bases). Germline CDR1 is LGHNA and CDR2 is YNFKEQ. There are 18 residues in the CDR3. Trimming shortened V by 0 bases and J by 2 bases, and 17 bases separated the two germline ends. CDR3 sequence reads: CASSQDVAGWLGNQPQHF. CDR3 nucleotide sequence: TGTGCCAGCAGCCAAGATGTGGCAGGGTGGTTGGGCAATCAGCCCCAGCATTTT.

The CDR3 here is CASSLEGVALRYF. DNA of the CDR3: TGTGCCAGCAGCTTGGAAGGAGTAGCATTAAGGTACTTC. This rearrangement joins TRBV5-5 to TRBJ2-7; D unclear. Trimming stripped 0 bases from V and 12 bases from J, with 16 bases between. In germline, CDR1 is SGHKS, CDR2 YYEKEE (reference sequence). The CDR3 covers 13 residues. Together with reference TRBV5-5 and TRBJ2-7, the CDR3 gives the full variable domain: DAGVTQSPTHLIKTRGQQVTLRCSPISGHKSVSWYQQVLGQGPQFIFQYYEKEERGRGNFPDRFSARQFPNYSSELNVNALLLGDSALYLCASSLEGVALRYFGPGTRLTVT.

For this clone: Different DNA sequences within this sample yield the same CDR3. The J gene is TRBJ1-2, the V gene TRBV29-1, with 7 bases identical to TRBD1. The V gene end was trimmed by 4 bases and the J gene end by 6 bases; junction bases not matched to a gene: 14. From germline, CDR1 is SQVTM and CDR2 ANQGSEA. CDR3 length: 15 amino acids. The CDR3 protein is CSVVGQGDGTHGYTF. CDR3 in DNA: TGCAGCGTTGTTGGGCAGGGGGATGGGACCCATGGCTACACCTTC.

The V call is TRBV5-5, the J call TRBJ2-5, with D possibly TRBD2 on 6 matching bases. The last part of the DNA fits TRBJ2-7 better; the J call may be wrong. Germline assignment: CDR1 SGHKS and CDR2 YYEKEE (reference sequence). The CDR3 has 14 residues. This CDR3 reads CASSQDYLSYEQYF. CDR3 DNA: TGTGCCAGCAGCCAGGACTATCTTTCCTACGAGCAGTACTTC.

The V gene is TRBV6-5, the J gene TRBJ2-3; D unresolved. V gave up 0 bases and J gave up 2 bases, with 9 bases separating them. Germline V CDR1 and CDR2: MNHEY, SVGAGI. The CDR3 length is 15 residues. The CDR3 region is CASSYSGTVTDTQYF. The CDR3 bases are TGTGCCAGCAGTTACTCGGGCACGGTCACAGATACGCAGTATTTT.

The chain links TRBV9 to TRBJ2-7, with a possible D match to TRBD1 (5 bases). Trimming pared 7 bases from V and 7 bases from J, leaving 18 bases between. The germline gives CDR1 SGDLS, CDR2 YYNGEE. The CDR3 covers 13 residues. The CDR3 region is CASRGSGSNEQYF. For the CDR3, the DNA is TGTGCCAGCCGAGGATCAGGGTCGAATGAGCAGTACTTC.